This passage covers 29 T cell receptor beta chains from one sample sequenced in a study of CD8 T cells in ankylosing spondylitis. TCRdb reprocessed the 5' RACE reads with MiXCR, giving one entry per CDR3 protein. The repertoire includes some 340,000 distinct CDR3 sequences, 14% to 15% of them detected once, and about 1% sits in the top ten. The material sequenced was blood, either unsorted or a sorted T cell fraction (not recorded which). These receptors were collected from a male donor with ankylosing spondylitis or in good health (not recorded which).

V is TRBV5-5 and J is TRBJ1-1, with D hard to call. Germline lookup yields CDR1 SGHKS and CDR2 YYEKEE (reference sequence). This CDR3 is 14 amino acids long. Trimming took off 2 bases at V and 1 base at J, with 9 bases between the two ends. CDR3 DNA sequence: TGTGCCAGCAGCTTCTCCCTGGCGAACACTGAAGCTTTCTTT. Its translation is CASSFSLANTEAFF.

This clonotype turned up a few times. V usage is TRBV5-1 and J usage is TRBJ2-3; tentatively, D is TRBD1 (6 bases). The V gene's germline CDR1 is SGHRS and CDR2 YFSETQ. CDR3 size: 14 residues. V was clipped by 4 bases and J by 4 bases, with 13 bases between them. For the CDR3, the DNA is TGCGCCAGCAGCACAGGGACCCCCTCAGATACGCAGTATTTT. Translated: CASSTGTPSDTQYF. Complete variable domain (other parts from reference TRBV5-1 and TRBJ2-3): KAGVTQTPRYLIKTRGQQVTLSCSPISGHRSVSWYQQTPGQGLQFLFEYFSETQRNKGNFPGRFSGRQFSNSRSEMNVSTLELGDSALYLCASSTGTPSDTQYFGPGTRLTVL.

CDR3 coding DNA: TGTGCCAGCAGCATGACAGGACTGAACACTGAAGCTTTCTTT. Protein sequence: CASSMTGLNTEAFF. The chain links TRBV5-4 to TRBJ1-1; possible D gene TRBD1, 6 bases. The length of the CDR3 is 14 residues. CDR1 and CDR2 (germline): SGHNT, YYREEE (reference sequence). V dropped 4 bases and J dropped 0 bases, with 10 bases sitting between them.

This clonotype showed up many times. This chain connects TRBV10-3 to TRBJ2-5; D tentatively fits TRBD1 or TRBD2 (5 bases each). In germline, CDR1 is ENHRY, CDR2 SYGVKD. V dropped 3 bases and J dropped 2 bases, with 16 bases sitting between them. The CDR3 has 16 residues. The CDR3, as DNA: TGTGCCATCAGTGAACTGATGTTCGGGGCACAAGAGACCCAGTACTTC. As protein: CAISELMFGAQETQYF.

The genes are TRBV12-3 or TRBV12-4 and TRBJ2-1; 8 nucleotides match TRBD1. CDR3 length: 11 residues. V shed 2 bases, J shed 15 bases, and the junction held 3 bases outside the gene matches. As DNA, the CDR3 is TGTGCCAGCAGTTTAACAGGGGGGTTGTTCTTC. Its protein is CASSLTGGLFF.

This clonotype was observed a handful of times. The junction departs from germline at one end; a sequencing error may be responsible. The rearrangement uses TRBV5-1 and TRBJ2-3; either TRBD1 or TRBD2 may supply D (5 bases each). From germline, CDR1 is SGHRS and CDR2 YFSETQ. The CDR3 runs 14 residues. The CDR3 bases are TGCGCCAGCACCTTGGGGGTTGGGACAGATACGCAGTATTTT. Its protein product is CASTLGVGTDTQYF.

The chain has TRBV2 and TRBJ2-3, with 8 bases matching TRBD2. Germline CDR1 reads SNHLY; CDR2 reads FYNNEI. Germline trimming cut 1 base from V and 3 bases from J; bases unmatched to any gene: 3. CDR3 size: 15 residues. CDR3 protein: CASSEGAGATDTQYF. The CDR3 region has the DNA TGTGCCAGCAGTGAAGGAGCGGGAGCAACAGATACGCAGTATTTT.

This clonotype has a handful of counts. The CDR3 is CSASLGEQFF. In nucleotides, the CDR3 is TGCAGTGCTAGTTTAGGTGAGCAGTTCTTC. The V gene is TRBV20-1, the J gene TRBJ2-1; D is uncertain. CDR3 length equals 10 residues. Trimming shortened V by 3 bases and J by 9 bases, and 6 bases separated the two germline ends. CDR1 and CDR2 (germline): DFQATT, SNEGSKA (reference sequence).

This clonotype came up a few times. The CDR3 region is CASSYSGGELFF. The CDR3 DNA is TGTGCCAGCAGTTACTCTGGCGGGGAGCTGTTTTTT. V is TRBV6-5 and J is TRBJ2-2; no clear D. The CDR3 length is 12 residues. Germline lookup yields CDR1 MNHEY and CDR2 SVGAGI. The V and J ends lost 0 bases and 7 bases respectively, with 3 bases between them.

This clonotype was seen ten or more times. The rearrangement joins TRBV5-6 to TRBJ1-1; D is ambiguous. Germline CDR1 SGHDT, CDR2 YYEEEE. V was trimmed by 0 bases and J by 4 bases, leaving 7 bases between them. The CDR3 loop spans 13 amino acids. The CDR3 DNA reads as TGTGCCAGCAGCTTGGTTCGTAGCACTGAAGCTTTCTTT. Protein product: CASSLVRSTEAFF.

The CDR3 here is CASSPRGQGSFLNTGELFF. The CDR3 nucleotides are TGCGCCAGCAGTCCCCGAGGACAGGGATCTTTCCTGAACACCGGGGAGCTGTTTTTT. J is TRBJ2-2 and V is TRBV5-1; 8 positions agree with TRBD1. V lost 5 bases to trimming and J lost 1 base; unmatched junction nucleotides: 16. This CDR3 spans 19 amino acids. Germline V gene sequence: CDR1 SGHRS, CDR2 YFSETQ.

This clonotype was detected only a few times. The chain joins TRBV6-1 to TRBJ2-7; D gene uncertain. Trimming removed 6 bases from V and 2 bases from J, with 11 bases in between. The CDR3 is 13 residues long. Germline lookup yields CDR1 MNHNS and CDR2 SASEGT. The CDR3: CASRPTWAYEQYF. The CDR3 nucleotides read TGTGCCAGCAGACCAACTTGGGCCTACGAGCAGTACTTC.

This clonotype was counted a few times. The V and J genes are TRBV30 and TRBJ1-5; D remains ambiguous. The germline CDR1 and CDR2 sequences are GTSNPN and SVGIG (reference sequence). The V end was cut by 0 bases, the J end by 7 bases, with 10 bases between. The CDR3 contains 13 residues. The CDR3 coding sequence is TGTGCCTGGAGTGTGCAAGGGAACCAGCCCCAGCATTTT. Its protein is CAWSVQGNQPQHF.

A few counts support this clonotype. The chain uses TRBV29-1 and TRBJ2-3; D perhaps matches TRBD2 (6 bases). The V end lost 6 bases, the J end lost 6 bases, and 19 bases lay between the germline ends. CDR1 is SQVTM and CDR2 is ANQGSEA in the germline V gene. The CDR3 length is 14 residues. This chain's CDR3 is CSVIVGGTGDTQYF. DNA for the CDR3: TGCAGCGTGATAGTTGGCGGGACCGGGGATACGCAGTATTTT.

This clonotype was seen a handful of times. CDR3: CASSSTSGGAGELFF. The CDR3 region has the DNA TGTGCCAGCAGTTCCACTAGCGGGGGAGCGGGGGAGCTGTTTTTT. This chain uses TRBV27 with TRBJ2-2; 11 bases are shared with TRBD2. The CDR3 has 15 amino acids. Germline values: CDR1 MNHEY, CDR2 SMNVEV (reference sequence). Losses at the gene ends were 4 bases for V and 8 bases for J; bases not matched to a gene: 6.

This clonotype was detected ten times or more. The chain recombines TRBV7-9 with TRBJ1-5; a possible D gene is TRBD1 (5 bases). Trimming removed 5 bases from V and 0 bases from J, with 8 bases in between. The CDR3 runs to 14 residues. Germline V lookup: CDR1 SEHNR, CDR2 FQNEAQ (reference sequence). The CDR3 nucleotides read TGTGCCAGCAGCCTCGACAGTAGCAATCAGCCCCAGCATTTT. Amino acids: CASSLDSSNQPQHF.

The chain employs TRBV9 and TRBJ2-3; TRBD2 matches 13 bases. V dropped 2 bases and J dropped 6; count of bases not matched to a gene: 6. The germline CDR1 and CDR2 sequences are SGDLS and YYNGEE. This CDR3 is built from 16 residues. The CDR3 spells CASSVGLAGAGDTQYF. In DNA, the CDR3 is TGTGCCAGCAGCGTCGGACTAGCGGGGGCTGGGGATACGCAGTATTTT.

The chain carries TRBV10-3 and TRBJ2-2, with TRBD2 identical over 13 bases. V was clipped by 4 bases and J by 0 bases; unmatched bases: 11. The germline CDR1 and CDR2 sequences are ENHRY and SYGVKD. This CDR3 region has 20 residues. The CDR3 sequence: CAISVERTSGSRSNTGELFF. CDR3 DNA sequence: TGTGCCATCAGTGTTGAACGGACTAGCGGGAGTAGGTCGAACACCGGGGAGCTGTTTTTT.

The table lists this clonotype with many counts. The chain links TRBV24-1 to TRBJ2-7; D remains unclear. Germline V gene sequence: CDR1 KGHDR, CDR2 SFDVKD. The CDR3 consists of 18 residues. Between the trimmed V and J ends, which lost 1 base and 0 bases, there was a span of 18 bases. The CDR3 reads CATSDFQGDSWSSYEQYF. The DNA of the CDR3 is TGTGCCACCAGTGATTTTCAAGGAGACTCCTGGAGCTCCTACGAGCAGTACTTC.

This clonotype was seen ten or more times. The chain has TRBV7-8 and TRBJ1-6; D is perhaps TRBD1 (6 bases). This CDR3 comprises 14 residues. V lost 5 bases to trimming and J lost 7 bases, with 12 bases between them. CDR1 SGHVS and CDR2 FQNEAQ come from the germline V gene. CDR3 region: CASSAGARNSPLHF. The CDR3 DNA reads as TGTGCCAGCAGCGCGGGGGCGCGGAATTCACCCCTCCACTTT.

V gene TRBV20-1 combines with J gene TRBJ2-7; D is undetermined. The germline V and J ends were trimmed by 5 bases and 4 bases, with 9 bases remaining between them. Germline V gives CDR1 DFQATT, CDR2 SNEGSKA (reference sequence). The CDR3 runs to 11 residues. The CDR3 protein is CSAETLYEQYF. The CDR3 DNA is TGCAGTGCTGAGACCCTTTACGAGCAGTACTTC.

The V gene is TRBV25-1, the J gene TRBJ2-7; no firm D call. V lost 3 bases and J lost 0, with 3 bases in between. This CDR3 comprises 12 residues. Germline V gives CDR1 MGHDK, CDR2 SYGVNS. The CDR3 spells CASSDPSYEQYF. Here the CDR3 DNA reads TGTGCCAGCAGTGACCCCTCCTACGAGCAGTACTTC.

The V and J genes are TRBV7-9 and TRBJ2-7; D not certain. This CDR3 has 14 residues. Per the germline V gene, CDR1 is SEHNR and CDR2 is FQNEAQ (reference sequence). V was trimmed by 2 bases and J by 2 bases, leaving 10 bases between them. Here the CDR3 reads CASSLLSGPYEQYF. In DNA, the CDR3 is TGTGCCAGCAGCTTACTTTCCGGGCCCTACGAGCAGTACTTC.

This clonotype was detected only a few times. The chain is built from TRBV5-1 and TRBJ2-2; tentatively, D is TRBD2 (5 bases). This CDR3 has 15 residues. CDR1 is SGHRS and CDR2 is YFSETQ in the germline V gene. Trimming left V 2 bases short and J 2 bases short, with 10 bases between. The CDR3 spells CASSFSGINTGELFF. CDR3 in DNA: TGCGCCAGCAGCTTCTCCGGGATTAACACCGGGGAGCTGTTTTTT.

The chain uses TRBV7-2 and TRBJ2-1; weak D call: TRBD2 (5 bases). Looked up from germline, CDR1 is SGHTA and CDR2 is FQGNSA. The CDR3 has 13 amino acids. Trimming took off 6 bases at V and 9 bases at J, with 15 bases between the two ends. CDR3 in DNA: TGTGCCAGCAGATCACGCGGCGAGGGTGAGCAGTTCTTC. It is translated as CASRSRGEGEQFF.

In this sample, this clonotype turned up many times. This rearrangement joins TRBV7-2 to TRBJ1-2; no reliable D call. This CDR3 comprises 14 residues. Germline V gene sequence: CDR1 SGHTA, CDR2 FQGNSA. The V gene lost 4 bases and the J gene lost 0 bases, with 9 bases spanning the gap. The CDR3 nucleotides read TGTGCCAGCAGCTCCCCGACCGCTAACTATGGCTACACCTTC. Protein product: CASSSPTANYGYTF.

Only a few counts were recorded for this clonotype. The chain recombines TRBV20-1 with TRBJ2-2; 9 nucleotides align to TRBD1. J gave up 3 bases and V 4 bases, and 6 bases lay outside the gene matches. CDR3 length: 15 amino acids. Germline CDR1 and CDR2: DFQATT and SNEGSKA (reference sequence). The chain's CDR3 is CSAMMRTGDTGELFF. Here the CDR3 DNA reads TGCAGTGCTATGATGAGGACAGGGGACACCGGGGAGCTGTTTTTT.

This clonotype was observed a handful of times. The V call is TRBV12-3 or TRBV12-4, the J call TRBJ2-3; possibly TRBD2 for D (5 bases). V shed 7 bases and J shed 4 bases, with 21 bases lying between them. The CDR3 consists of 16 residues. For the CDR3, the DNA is TGTGCCAGCATCCTAACCGTGAGGGCCGGCCCAGATACGCAGTATTTT. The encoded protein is CASILTVRAGPDTQYF.

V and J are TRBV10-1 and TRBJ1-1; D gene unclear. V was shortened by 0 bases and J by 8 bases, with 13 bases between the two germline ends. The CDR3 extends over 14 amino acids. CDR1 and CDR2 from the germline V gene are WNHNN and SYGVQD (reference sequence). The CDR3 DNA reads TGCGCCAGCAGTGAGTCGACGGGTAGAGTAGAAGCTTTCTTT. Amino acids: CASSESTGRVEAFF.